This T cell receptor (beta chain) was profiled in a study of blood T cell repertoires in COVID-19. Study as a whole: COVID-19 samples collected from the United States, Italy and Spain covered acute and convalescent phases. T cells, B-cell-depleted T cells, or PBMCs supplied cDNA or gDNA.

Trimming cost V 3 bases and J 2 bases, with 14 bases left between them. The CDR3 loop spans 16 amino acids. Germline CDR1 is KGHSH and CDR2 is LQKENI. As processed by the authors: Amplification of reference gene primers provided the estimated nucleated cell counts. The data were produced by immunoSEQ multiplex PCR, yet TCRdb's version contains in-frame clones alone and is incomplete. The DNA gave D and trimming, while V, J and clone size come from that table. This sample has around 110,000 clones, with around 83% found just once. The sequence was obtained from a man aged 65 to 79 with acute or convalescent COVID-19. The sequenced sample was peripheral blood. The V gene is TRBV18, the J gene TRBJ1-5, with D maybe TRBD1 (5 bases). The CDR3 protein is CASSPFRGSGNQPQHF. In DNA, the CDR3 is TGTGCCAGCTCACCTTTCCGGGGGTCGGGCAATCAGCCCCAGCATTTT.